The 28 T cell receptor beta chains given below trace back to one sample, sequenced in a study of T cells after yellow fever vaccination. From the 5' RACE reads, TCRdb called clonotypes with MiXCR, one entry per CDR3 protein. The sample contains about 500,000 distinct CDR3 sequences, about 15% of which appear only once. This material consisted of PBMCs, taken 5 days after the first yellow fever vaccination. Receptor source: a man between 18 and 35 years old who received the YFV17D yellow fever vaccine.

In nucleotides, the CDR3 is TGTGCCAGCAGCGGTCAGGACACCTTGAACACTGAAGCTTTCTTT. Its translation: CASSGQDTLNTEAFF. This chain connects TRBV9 to TRBJ1-1; D perhaps matches TRBD1 (5 bases). The germline V gene has CDR1 SGDLS and CDR2 YYNGEE. Between the trimmed V and J ends, which lost 3 bases and 0 bases, there was a span of 12 bases. The CDR3 length is 15 residues.

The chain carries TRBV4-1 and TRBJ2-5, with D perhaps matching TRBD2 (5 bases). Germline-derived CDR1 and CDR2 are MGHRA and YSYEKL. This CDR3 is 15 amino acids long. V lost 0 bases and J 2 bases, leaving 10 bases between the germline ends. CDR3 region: CASSQDTRDQETQYF. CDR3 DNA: TGCGCCAGCAGCCAAGATACTCGGGATCAAGAGACCCAGTACTTC.

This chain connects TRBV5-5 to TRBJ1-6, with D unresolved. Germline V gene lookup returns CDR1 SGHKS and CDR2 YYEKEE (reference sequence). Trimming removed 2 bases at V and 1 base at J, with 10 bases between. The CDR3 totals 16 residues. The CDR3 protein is CASSLKGPSYNSPLHF. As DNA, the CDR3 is TGTGCCAGCAGCTTAAAAGGGCCTTCCTATAATTCACCCCTCCACTTT.

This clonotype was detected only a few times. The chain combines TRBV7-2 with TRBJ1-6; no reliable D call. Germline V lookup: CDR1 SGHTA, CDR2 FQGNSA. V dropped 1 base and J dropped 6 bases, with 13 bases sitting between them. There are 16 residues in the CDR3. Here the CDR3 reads CASSLVGSLGNSPLHF. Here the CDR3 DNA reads TGTGCCAGCAGCTTAGTGGGAAGCCTAGGTAATTCACCCCTCCACTTT.

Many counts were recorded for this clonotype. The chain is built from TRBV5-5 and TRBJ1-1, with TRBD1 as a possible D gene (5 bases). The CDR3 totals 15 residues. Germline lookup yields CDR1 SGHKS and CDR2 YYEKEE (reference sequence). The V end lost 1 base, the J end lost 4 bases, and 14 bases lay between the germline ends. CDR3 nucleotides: TGTGCCAGCAGCTTGAACCCCATTGGGGGCACTGAAGCTTTCTTT. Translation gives CASSLNPIGGTEAFF.

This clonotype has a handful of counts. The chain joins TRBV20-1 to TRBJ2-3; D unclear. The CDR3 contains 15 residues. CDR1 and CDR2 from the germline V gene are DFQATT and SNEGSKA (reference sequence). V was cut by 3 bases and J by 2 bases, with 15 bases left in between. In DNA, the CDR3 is TGCAGTGCTAGTTTAGTCAGTAGTGCCACAGATACGCAGTATTTT. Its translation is CSASLVSSATDTQYF.

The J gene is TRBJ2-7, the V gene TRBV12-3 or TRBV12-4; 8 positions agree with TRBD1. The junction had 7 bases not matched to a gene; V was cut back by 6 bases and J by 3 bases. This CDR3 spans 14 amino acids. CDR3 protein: CASSQGTGDYEQYV. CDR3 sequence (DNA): TGTGCCAGCAGCCAGGGGACAGGCGACTACGAGCAGTACGTC.

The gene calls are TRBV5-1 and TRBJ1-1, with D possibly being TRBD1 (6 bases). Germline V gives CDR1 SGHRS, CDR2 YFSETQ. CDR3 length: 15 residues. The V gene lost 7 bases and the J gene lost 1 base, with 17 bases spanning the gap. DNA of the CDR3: TGCGCCAGCCGGTTACAGGGCCGGGGGAACACTGAAGCTTTCTTT. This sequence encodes CASRLQGRGNTEAFF.

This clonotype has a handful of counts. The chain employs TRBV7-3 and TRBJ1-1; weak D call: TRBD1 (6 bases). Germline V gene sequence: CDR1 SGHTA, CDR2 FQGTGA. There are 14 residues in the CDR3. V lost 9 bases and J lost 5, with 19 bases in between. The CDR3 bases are TGTGCCAGTAACCGGGACCGTCAGGGGACTGAAGCTTTCTTT. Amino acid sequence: CASNRDRQGTEAFF.

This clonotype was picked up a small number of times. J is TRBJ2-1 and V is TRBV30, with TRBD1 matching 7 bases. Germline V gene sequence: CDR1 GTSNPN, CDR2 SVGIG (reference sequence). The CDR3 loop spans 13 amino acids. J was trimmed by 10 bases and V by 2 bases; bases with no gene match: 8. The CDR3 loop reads CAWSRGQVTEQFF. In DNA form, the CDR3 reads TGTGCCTGGAGTCGCGGACAGGTCACCGAGCAGTTCTTC.

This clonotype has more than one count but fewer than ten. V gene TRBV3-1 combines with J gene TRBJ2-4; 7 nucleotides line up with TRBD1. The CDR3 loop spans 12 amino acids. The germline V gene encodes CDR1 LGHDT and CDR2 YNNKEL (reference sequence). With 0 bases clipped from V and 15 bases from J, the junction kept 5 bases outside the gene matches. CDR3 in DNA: TGTGCCAGCAGCCAAGAGGACAGGCTTCTGTACTTC. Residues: CASSQEDRLLYF. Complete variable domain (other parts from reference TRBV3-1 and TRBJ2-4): DTAVSQTPKYLVTQMGNDKSIKCEQNLGHDTMYWYKQDSKKFLKIMFSYNNKELIINETVPNRFSPKSPDKAHLNLHINSLELGDSAVYFCASSQEDRLLYFGAGTRLSVL.

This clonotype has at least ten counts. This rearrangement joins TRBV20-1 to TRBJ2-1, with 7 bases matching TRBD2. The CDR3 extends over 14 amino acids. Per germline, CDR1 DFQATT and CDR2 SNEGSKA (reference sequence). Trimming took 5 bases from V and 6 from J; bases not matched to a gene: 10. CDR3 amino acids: CSAYDPGRGNEQFF. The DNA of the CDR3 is TGCAGTGCTTATGATCCGGGGAGGGGCAATGAGCAGTTCTTC.

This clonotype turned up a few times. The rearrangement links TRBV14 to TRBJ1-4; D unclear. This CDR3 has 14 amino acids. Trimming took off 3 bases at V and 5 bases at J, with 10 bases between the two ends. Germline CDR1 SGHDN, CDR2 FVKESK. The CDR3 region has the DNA TGTGCCAGCAGCCAGGGATATACAAATGAAAAACTGTTTTTT. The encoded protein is CASSQGYTNEKLFF. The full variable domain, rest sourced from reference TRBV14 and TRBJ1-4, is EAGVTQFPSHSVIEKGQTVTLRCDPISGHDNLYWYRRVMGKEIKFLLHFVKESKQDESGMPNNRFLAERTGGTYSTLKVQPAELEDSGVYFCASSQGYTNEKLFFGSGTQLSVL.

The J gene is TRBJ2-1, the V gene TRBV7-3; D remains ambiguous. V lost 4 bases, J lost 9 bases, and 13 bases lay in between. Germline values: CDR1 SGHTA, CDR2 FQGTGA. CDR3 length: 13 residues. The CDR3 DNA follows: TGTGCCAGCAGCTCCCTTGTCCTGGGTGAGCAGTTCTTC. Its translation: CASSSLVLGEQFF.

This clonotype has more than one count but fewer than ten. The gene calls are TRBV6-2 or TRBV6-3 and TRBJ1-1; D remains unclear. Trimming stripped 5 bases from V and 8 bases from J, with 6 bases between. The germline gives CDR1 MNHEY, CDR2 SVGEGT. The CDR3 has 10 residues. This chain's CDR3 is CASSNGEAFF. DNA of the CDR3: TGTGCCAGCAGTAATGGGGAAGCTTTCTTT.

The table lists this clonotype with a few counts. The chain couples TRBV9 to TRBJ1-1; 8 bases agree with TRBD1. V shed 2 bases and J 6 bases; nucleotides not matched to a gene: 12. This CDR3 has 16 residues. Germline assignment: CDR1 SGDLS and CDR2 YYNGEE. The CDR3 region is CASSVSGGADYSEAFF. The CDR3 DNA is TGTGCCAGCAGCGTTTCAGGGGGCGCGGACTATTCTGAAGCTTTCTTT.

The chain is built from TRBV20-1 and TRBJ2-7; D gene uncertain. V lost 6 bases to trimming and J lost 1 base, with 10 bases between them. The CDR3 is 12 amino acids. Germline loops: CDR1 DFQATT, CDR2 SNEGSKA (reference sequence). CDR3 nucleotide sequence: TGCAGTGCGCATCCTGATTCCTACGAGCAGTACTTC. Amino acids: CSAHPDSYEQYF.

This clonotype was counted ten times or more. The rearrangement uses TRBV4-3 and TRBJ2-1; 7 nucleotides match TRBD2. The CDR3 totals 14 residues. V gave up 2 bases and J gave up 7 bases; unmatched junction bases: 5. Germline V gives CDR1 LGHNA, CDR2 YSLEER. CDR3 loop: CASSQLNGGNEQFF. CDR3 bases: TGCGCCAGCAGCCAACTTAACGGGGGGAATGAGCAGTTCTTC.

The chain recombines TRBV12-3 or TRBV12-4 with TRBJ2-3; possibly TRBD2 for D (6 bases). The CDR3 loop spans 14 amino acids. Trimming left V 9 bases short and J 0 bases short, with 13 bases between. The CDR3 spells CASGTSASTDTQYF. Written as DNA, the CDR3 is TGTGCCAGTGGGACTTCAGCTAGCACAGATACGCAGTATTTT.

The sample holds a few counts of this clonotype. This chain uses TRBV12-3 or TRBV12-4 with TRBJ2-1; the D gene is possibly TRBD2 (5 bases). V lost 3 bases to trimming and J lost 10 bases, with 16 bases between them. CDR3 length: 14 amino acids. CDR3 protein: CASSFFPYGGEQFF. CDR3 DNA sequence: TGTGCCAGCAGTTTTTTTCCCTACGGAGGAGAGCAGTTCTTC.

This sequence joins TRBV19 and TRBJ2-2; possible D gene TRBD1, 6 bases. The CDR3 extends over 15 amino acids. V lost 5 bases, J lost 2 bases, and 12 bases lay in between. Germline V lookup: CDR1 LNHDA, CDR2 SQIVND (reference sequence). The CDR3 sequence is CASSAGQFNTGELFF. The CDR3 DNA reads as TGTGCCAGTAGTGCAGGACAGTTTAACACCGGGGAGCTGTTTTTT.

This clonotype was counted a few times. DNA for the CDR3: TGTGCCAGCAGCTTAGGGGTCTATAATTCACCCCTCCACTTT. Translation gives CASSLGVYNSPLHF. The chain carries TRBV7-6 and TRBJ1-6; D uncertain. Germline values: CDR1 SGHVS, CDR2 FNYEAQ. The V end was cut by 1 base, the J end by 3 bases, with 4 bases between. The CDR3 extends over 14 amino acids.

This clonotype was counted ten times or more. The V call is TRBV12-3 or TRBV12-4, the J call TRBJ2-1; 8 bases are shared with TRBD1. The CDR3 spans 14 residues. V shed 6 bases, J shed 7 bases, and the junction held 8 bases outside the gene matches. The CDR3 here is CASSHRQGRNEQFF. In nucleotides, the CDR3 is TGTGCCAGCAGCCACCGACAGGGGCGAAATGAGCAGTTCTTC.

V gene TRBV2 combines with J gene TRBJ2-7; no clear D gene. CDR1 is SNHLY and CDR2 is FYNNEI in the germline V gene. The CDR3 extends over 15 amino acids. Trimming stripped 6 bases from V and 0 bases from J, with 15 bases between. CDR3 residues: CASRDRSSRSYEQYF. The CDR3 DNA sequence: TGTGCCAGCAGGGACCGTAGCAGTCGCTCCTACGAGCAGTACTTC.

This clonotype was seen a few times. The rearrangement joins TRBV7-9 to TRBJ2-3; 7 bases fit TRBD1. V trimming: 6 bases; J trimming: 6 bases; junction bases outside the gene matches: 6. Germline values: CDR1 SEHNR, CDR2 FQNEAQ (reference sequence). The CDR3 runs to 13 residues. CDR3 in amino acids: CASRPTGDDTQYF. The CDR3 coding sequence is TGTGCCAGCAGGCCAACAGGGGACGATACGCAGTATTTT.

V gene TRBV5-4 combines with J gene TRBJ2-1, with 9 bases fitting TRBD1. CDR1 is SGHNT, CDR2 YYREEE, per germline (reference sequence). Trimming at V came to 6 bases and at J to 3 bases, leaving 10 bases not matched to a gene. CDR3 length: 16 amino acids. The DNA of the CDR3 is TGTGCCAGCACCTACGGGAACAGGGGGCACTACAATGAGCAGTTCTTC. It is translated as CASTYGNRGHYNEQFF.

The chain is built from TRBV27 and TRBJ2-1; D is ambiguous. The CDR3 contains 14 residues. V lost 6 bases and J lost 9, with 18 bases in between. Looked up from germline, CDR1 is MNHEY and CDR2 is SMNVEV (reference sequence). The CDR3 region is CASRRTPSSGEQFF. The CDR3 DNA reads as TGTGCCAGCAGACGGACCCCTTCAAGTGGTGAGCAGTTCTTC.

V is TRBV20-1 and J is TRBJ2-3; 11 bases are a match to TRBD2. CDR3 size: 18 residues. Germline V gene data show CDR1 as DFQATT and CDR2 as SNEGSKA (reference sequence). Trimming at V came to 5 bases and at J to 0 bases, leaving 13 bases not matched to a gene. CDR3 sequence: CSASRGLAGGLSTDTQYF. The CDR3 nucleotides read TGCAGTGCTTCACGAGGGCTAGCGGGGGGCCTAAGCACAGATACGCAGTATTTT.